This note documents a single TCR beta chain sequence. Its antigen is not known. This sample stems from a study of T cell responses to AZD1222 COVID-19 vaccine. Study-wide results and limits: Repertoire collection took place solely once the T cell response had peaked.

Sequenced by immunoSEQ multiplex PCR; TCRdb stores in-frame clones only, minus some. The sample consists of 130,000 or so clones, 65% to 90% of them appearing once. This material consisted of peripheral blood, taken 28 days after the second dose of the MenACWY control vaccine. This sequence originates from an adult who received the MenACWY meningococcal vaccine as a control.

The CDR3 sequence is CASRTPGTGGEKLFF. CDR3 coding DNA: TGTGCCAGCAGGACTCCCGGGACAGGGGGCGAAAAACTGTTTTTT. This chain links TRBV28 with TRBJ1-4; TRBD1 agrees at 12 bases. The CDR3 contains 15 residues. Germline values: CDR1 MDHEN, CDR2 SYDVKM. J gave up 8 bases and V 6 bases, and 7 bases lay outside the gene matches. Full variable domain (outside the CDR3, taken from reference TRBV28 and TRBJ1-4): DVKVTQSSRYLVKRTGEKVFLECVQDMDHENMFWYRQDPGLGLRLIYFSYDVKMKEKGDIPEGYSVSREKKERFSLILESASTNQTSMYLCASRTPGTGGEKLFFGSGTQLSVL.